The 17 T cell receptor beta chains below come from one sample, sequenced in a study of T cells after yellow fever vaccination. TCRdb used MiXCR to reprocess the 5' RACE reads, holding one entry per CDR3 protein. The sample consists of almost 70,000 distinct CDR3 sequences, 4.5% to 7.5% of them appearing once. The specimen was CD4+ T cells sorted from PBMCs, collected about 2 weeks after the first yellow fever vaccination. These receptors were collected from a man aged 18 to 30 who received the YFV17D yellow fever vaccine.

This clonotype showed up many times. The chain carries TRBV19 and TRBJ2-6, with D maybe TRBD2 (5 bases). There are 15 residues in the CDR3. Trimming pared 7 bases from V and 0 bases from J, leaving 10 bases between. CDR1 LNHDA and CDR2 SQIVND come from the germline V gene (reference sequence). CDR3 bases: TGTGCCAGTACCCCGGGGAGCTCTGGGGCCAACGTCCTGACTTTC. This codes for CASTPGSSGANVLTF.

In this sample, this clonotype turned up many times. The chain recombines TRBV5-5 with TRBJ2-5; 8 bases align to TRBD1. The CDR3 has 16 residues. Germline V gene lookup returns CDR1 SGHKS and CDR2 YYEKEE (reference sequence). V dropped 4 bases and J dropped 4; count of bases not matched to a gene: 12. This CDR3 reads CASSSRSGTGPETQYF. In DNA form, the CDR3 reads TGTGCCAGCAGCAGTCGGTCAGGGACAGGACCAGAGACCCAGTACTTC.

This clonotype was seen ten or more times. CDR3 coding DNA: TGTGCCAGCAGCCAGGGGGCCACAGATACGCAGTATTTT. It is translated as CASSQGATDTQYF. V and J are TRBV14 and TRBJ2-3, with a weak D call TRBD1 (6 bases). The CDR3 covers 13 residues. V gave up 3 bases and J gave up 2 bases, with 6 bases separating them. CDR1 SGHDN and CDR2 FVKESK come from the germline V gene.

This clonotype was counted between two and nine times. V and J are TRBV11-3 and TRBJ2-5; 14 bases are shared with TRBD2. Germline V gives CDR1 SGHNT, CDR2 YENEEA. The CDR3 covers 17 residues. The V and J ends lost 4 bases and 0 bases, in that order; junction bases with no gene match: 4. CDR3 in DNA: TGTGCCAGCAGCTCCGGGACTAGCGGGGGATACCAAGAGACCCAGTACTTC. It encodes CASSSGTSGGYQETQYF.

In this sample, this clonotype turned up many times. This chain links TRBV3-1 with TRBJ1-6; D is possibly TRBD1 (6 bases). The germline gives CDR1 LGHDT, CDR2 YNNKEL (reference sequence). The ends were cut back, 0 bases at V and 9 bases at J, with 9 bases in the middle. The CDR3 runs to 14 residues. The CDR3 region is CASSQDGGLSPLHF. Written as DNA, the CDR3 is TGTGCCAGCAGCCAAGACGGGGGGCTTTCACCCCTCCACTTT.

This clonotype was found many times. This sequence joins TRBV15 and TRBJ2-1; 11 bases agree with TRBD2. The CDR3 is made up of 20 amino acids. The V gene's germline CDR1 is LNHNV and CDR2 YYDKDF (reference sequence). Germline trimming cut 0 bases from V and 7 bases from J; bases unmatched to any gene: 17. CDR3 DNA sequence: TGTGCCACCAGCAGAGAAGCCGTACTCCTTAGCGGGGGGGAGTCGAATGAGCAGTTCTTC. This sequence encodes CATSREAVLLSGGESNEQFF.

This chain uses TRBV20-1 with TRBJ1-3; D is uncertain. The CDR3 spans 13 residues. CDR1 is DFQATT, CDR2 SNEGSKA, per germline (reference sequence). With 0 bases removed from V and 2 bases from J, the gap between germline ends came to 5 bases. CDR3 in DNA: TGCAGTGCTAGAGAAAGGGCTGGAAACACCATATATTTT. It yields the protein CSARERAGNTIYF.

This clonotype has ten or more counts. The chain carries TRBV24-1 and TRBJ2-3; D may be TRBD2 (5 bases). Trimming removed 6 bases from V and 6 bases from J, with 6 bases in between. Germline loops: CDR1 KGHDR, CDR2 SFDVKD. CDR3 size: 11 residues. The CDR3 DNA is TGTGCCACCAGTTCTAGCGATACGCAGTATTTT. Translation: CATSSSDTQYF.

V and J are TRBV12-5 and TRBJ1-5; D unresolved. The CDR3 has 12 residues. Germline CDR1 and CDR2: LGHNT and FRNRAP. The V and J ends lost 5 bases and 6 bases respectively, with 8 bases between them. The CDR3 nucleotides are TGTGCTAGTGGTCCGGAGACTCAGCCCCAGCATTTT. It specifies CASGPETQPQHF.

The chain has TRBV2 and TRBJ2-7; a weak D match, TRBD1 (5 bases). This CDR3 region has 11 residues. Germline CDR1 is SNHLY and CDR2 is FYNNEI. CDR3 sequence: CTSSDSVEQYV. CDR3 coding DNA: TGTACCAGCAGTGACAGTGTCGAGCAGTACGTC.

At least ten counts were recorded for this clonotype. This chain links TRBV5-1 with TRBJ2-2; D is undetermined. Germline CDR1 and CDR2: SGHRS and YFSETQ. Trimming stripped 0 bases from V and 2 bases from J, with 8 bases between. The CDR3 has 15 amino acids. For the CDR3, the DNA is TGCGCCAGCAGCTTGGGACTCCCTAACACCGGGGAGCTGTTTTTT. Its protein is CASSLGLPNTGELFF.

Comment on this clonotype: This could be a read error, since a much larger clone is one nucleotide away. The genes are TRBV18 and TRBJ1-3; D gene unclear. Trimming took 4 bases from V and 4 from J, leaving 8 bases between them. Germline V lookup: CDR1 KGHSH, CDR2 LQKENI. The CDR3 runs to 13 residues. The CDR3 DNA reads as TGTGCCAGCTCACGAGACGGGGGAAACACCATATATTTT. It specifies CASSRDGGNTIYF.

Ten or more counts support this clonotype. V gene TRBV7-2 combines with J gene TRBJ2-3; 11 positions agree with TRBD2. Losses at the gene ends were 5 bases for V and 2 bases for J; bases not matched to a gene: 6. The CDR3 spans 16 residues. The germline V gene has CDR1 SGHTA and CDR2 FQGNSA. CDR3 in amino acids: CASSLRLAGPTDTQYF. CDR3 bases: TGTGCCAGCAGCCTAAGACTAGCGGGGCCCACAGATACGCAGTATTTT.

This clonotype was picked up many times. V gene TRBV10-3 combines with J gene TRBJ2-1; TRBD2 agrees at 13 bases. This CDR3 contains 13 residues. Germline CDR1 and CDR2: ENHRY and SYGVKD. V gave up 10 bases and J gave up 8 bases; unmatched junction bases: 5. The CDR3 bases are TGTGCCACCCGACTAGCGGGGGGCGATGAGCAGTTCTTC. This sequence encodes CATRLAGGDEQFF.

On this clonotype itself: A read error is possible here, since a much larger clone lies one base away. The V call is TRBV5-1, the J call TRBJ1-6, with TRBD1 identical over 7 bases. In germline, CDR1 is SGHRS, CDR2 YFSETQ. CDR3 length: 16 amino acids. The CDR3 coding sequence is TGCGCCAGCAGATTGGGGGACAGCCAACATAATTCACCCCTCCACTTT. Its translation is CASRLGDSQHNSPLHF. Full variable domain (remainder filled in from reference TRBV5-1 and TRBJ1-6): KAGVTQTPRYLIKTRGQQVTLSCSPISGHRSVSWYQQTPGQGLQFLFEYFSETQRNKGNFPGRFSGRQFSNSRSEMNVSTLELGDSALYLCASRLGDSQHNSPLHFGNGTRLTVT.

This clonotype was observed at least ten times. V gene TRBV4-3 combines with J gene TRBJ2-7, with TRBD1 matching over 7 bases. CDR1 and CDR2 (germline): LGHNA, YSLEER. The V segment lost 0 bases and the J segment 3 bases; nucleotides outside the gene matches: 11. CDR3 size: 17 residues. CDR3 amino acids: CASSQDPARQGDYEQYF. CDR3 bases: TGCGCCAGCAGCCAAGACCCGGCGCGTCAGGGGGACTACGAGCAGTACTTC.

This clonotype occurred many times. V is TRBV9 and J is TRBJ2-5, with 7 positions matching TRBD2. J gave up 10 bases and V 5 bases, and 8 bases lay outside the gene matches. The CDR3 has 12 amino acids. CDR1 and CDR2 from the germline V gene are SGDLS and YYNGEE. CDR3 sequence reads: CASSPSGGDQYF. CDR3 DNA sequence: TGTGCCAGCAGTCCCTCTGGGGGGGACCAGTACTTC.